These 5 T cell receptor beta chains originate from one sample sequenced in a study of blood T cell repertoires in COVID-19. TCRdb's table, derived via immunoSEQ multiplex PCR, lists solely in-frame clones and lacks some. The table records about 230,000 clones, about 80% of them present only once. The sequencing input was peripheral blood. The receptors stem from a woman aged 45-60 years with acute or convalescent COVID-19.

The chain has TRBV28 and TRBJ2-7; D may be TRBD1 (6 bases). The V end lost 7 bases, the J end lost 1 base, and 14 bases lay between the germline ends. The CDR3 is made up of 14 amino acids. The germline CDR1 and CDR2 sequences are MDHEN and SYDVKM. The CDR3 loop reads CASTRRTVSYEQYF. In nucleotides, the CDR3 is TGTGCCAGCACCCGCAGGACAGTGTCCTACGAGCAGTACTTC.

In this sample, this clone turned up once. The J gene is TRBJ1-1, the V gene TRBV19; the D is unclear. The CDR3 is 14 residues long. Germline V gene sequence: CDR1 LNHDA, CDR2 SQIVND (reference sequence). V was pared by 7 bases and J by 0 bases, with 12 bases between. CDR3 in amino acids: CASKGVWLNTEAFF. The CDR3 nucleotides are TGTGCCAGTAAAGGAGTCTGGCTGAACACTGAAGCTTTCTTT.

The chain carries TRBV4-2 and TRBJ2-1; maybe TRBD1 (5 bases). Looked up from germline, CDR1 is LGHNA and CDR2 is YNFKEQ. The CDR3 loop spans 16 amino acids. Trimming stripped 0 bases from V and 6 bases from J, with 15 bases between. CDR3 sequence (DNA): TGTGCCAGCAGCCAAGATCCAGGGTGGAGTAGCAATGAGCAGTTCTTC. It codes for CASSQDPGWSSNEQFF.

This rearrangement joins TRBV5-1 to TRBJ2-3; 10 bases map to TRBD1. The CDR3 is 14 amino acids. CDR1 is SGHRS, CDR2 YFSETQ, per germline. Trimming at V came to 3 bases and at J to 6 bases, leaving 4 bases not matched to a gene. For the CDR3, the DNA is TGCGCCAGCAGCTGGGGACAGGGGAGCGATACGCAGTATTTT. Protein product: CASSWGQGSDTQYF.

The chain has TRBV30 and TRBJ2-7, with TRBD2 identical over 9 bases. The germline CDR1 and CDR2 sequences are GTSNPN and SVGIG (reference sequence). There are 14 residues in the CDR3. Germline trimming cut 3 bases from V and 4 bases from J; bases unmatched to any gene: 7. The CDR3 nucleotides read TGTGCCTGGAGACAGAAGCGGGAGGCTTACGAGCAGTACTTC. This encodes CAWRQKREAYEQYF.